This T cell receptor beta chain was recovered during a study of T-cell memory formation after mild COVID-19. As concerns this clonotype: Antigen unknown. One end of the junction is discordant with germline, which a read error may explain.

Study outcomes and limitations: There was no confirmation that second-wave clones peaking on day 37 were SARS-CoV-2 specific. Clones which contracted sat mainly in CM and EM if CD4+, and in EMRA if CD8+. CD4/CD8 balance held among clones contracting day 15 to 85, and later expanders leaned CD4+.

CDR1 MNHNS and CDR2 SASEGT come from the germline V gene. The CDR3 consists of 13 residues. With constant-segment primers, 5'RACE yielded cDNA libraries of TCR alpha and TCR beta that carried sample barcodes and UMIs. One entry per CDR3 protein results from TCRdb running MiXCR on the 5' RACE reads. The sample lists hundreds of thousands of distinct CDR3 sequences; 15% to 20% were seen once. The TCR comes from an adult woman who had mild COVID-19 (a few samples of this study predate the infection). Cell type and time point are not known. The chain joins TRBV6-1 to TRBJ1-6, with D unresolved. The sequencing input was PBMCs or a T cell subset sorted from them (not recorded which). The CDR3 reads CASSEAPTSPLHF. The CDR3 region has the DNA TGTGCCAGCAGCGAAGCCCCTACCTCACCCCTCCACTTT.